One and the same sample provided the 26 T cell receptor beta chains below, sequenced in a study of T cell responses to AZD1222 COVID-19 vaccine. The protocol was immunoSEQ multiplex PCR, while the TCRdb copy is restricted to in-frame clones and leaves out a portion. The repertoire holds 7,500 to 8,500 clones, around 87% seen once, with about 7.7% in the top ten. This specimen consisted of peripheral blood, obtained 28 days after the second AZD1222 dose. The source is an adult who received the AZD1222 COVID-19 vaccine.

The DNA for the CDR3 is TGTGCCAGCAGCCCCAATCAGGGAGGGGATCAGCCCCAGCATTTT. It is translated as CASSPNQGGDQPQHF. The chain has TRBV7-2 and TRBJ1-5; maybe TRBD1 (5 bases). Germline V gives CDR1 SGHTA, CDR2 FQGNSA. Deletions cut 5 bases from V and 5 bases from J, with 16 bases between. This CDR3 comprises 15 residues.

This rearrangement joins TRBV28 to TRBJ1-4; D possibly corresponds to TRBD1 (5 bases). The CDR3 runs 13 residues. V was trimmed by 2 bases and J by 5 bases, leaving 6 bases between them. Germline assignment: CDR1 MDHEN and CDR2 SYDVKM. In nucleotides, the CDR3 is TGTGCCAGCAGTTTAGCAGGGAATGAAAAACTGTTTTTT. It specifies CASSLAGNEKLFF.

The V call is TRBV7-2, the J call TRBJ2-6, with 7 nucleotides matching TRBD1. Unmatched junction bases numbered 1, after V lost 3 bases and J lost 2 bases. The CDR3 spans 15 residues. Per germline, CDR1 SGHTA and CDR2 FQGNSA. The CDR3 coding sequence is TGTGCCAGCAGCTTTCAGGGGGCTGGGGCCAACGTCCTGACTTTC. Protein sequence: CASSFQGAGANVLTF.

V gene TRBV4-1 combines with J gene TRBJ1-3; D unresolved. Germline CDR1 and CDR2: MGHRA and YSYEKL. V shed 0 bases and J shed 4 bases, with 7 bases lying between them. The CDR3 totals 14 residues. CDR3 in DNA: TGCGCCAGCAGCCAAGAGGCAGGAGGAAACACCATATATTTT. This encodes CASSQEAGGNTIYF.

The chain links TRBV6-5 to TRBJ2-3; TRBD2 agrees at 14 bases. Germline V gene data show CDR1 as MNHEY and CDR2 as SVGAGI. The length of the CDR3 is 15 residues. Trimming at V came to 6 bases and at J to 4 bases, leaving 3 bases not matched to a gene. The CDR3 reads CASRRLAGGPDTQYF. In nucleotides, the CDR3 is TGTGCCAGCAGACGACTAGCGGGGGGGCCAGATACGCAGTATTTT.

This chain connects TRBV7-9 to TRBJ1-2; TRBD1 aligns across 7 bases. CDR3 length: 14 residues. V trimming: 5 bases; J trimming: 3 bases; junction bases outside the gene matches: 6. The germline V gene encodes CDR1 SEHNR and CDR2 FQNEAQ (reference sequence). The CDR3 nucleotides are TGTGCCAGCAGCCAAGGACAGGAAGACTATGGCTACACCTTC. As protein: CASSQGQEDYGYTF.

The chain uses TRBV27 and TRBJ2-3; TRBD2 agrees at 9 bases. After removal of 3 bases from V and 4 bases from J, the junction contained 14 bases not matched to a gene. Per germline, CDR1 MNHEY and CDR2 SMNVEV (reference sequence). The CDR3 extends over 18 amino acids. CDR3 in amino acids: CASSLGGTLAGAADTQYF. The CDR3 DNA reads as TGTGCCAGCAGTTTGGGCGGGACCTTAGCGGGGGCCGCAGATACGCAGTATTTT.

The chain links TRBV19 to TRBJ1-4, with D possibly TRBD1 on 5 matching bases. V dropped 4 bases and J dropped 5 bases, with 14 bases sitting between them. The CDR3 consists of 15 residues. Germline V gene data show CDR1 as LNHDA and CDR2 as SQIVND (reference sequence). The CDR3 region has the DNA TGTGCCAGTAGTAAGAGGGACGGATTAAATGAAAAACTGTTTTTT. As protein: CASSKRDGLNEKLFF.

J is TRBJ2-7 and V is TRBV27; the D gene is possibly TRBD2 (5 bases). The CDR3 totals 14 residues. V dropped 7 bases and J dropped 1 base, with 14 bases sitting between them. Germline values: CDR1 MNHEY, CDR2 SMNVEV (reference sequence). This chain's CDR3 is CASMRERASYEQYF. CDR3 DNA sequence: TGTGCCAGCATGAGGGAGAGGGCGTCCTACGAGCAGTACTTC.

V usage is TRBV6-5 and J usage is TRBJ1-2, with 8 bases that match TRBD1. V dropped 0 bases and J dropped 8; count of bases not matched to a gene: 2. CDR3 length: 13 residues. The germline gives CDR1 MNHEY, CDR2 SVGAGI. The CDR3 here is CASSYSGQGGYTF. The CDR3, as DNA: TGTGCCAGCAGTTACTCTGGACAGGGAGGCTACACCTTC.

The genes are TRBV5-8 and TRBJ2-2; perhaps TRBD1 as D (5 bases). With 4 bases removed from V and 2 bases from J, the gap between germline ends came to 15 bases. This CDR3 has 16 amino acids. Germline V gene data show CDR1 as SGHTS and CDR2 as YDEGEE. CDR3 protein: CASSRRQLQNTGELFF. DNA of the CDR3: TGTGCCAGCAGCAGGCGACAGTTACAAAACACCGGGGAGCTGTTTTTT.

The chain combines TRBV7-9 with TRBJ2-7; D gene unclear. Deletions cut 5 bases from V and 6 bases from J, with 8 bases between. The CDR3 is 11 amino acids. CDR1 and CDR2 from the germline V gene are SEHNR and FQNEAQ (reference sequence). CDR3 sequence (DNA): TGTGCCAGCAGCAACGGTCCCGAGCAGTACTTC. Amino acid sequence: CASSNGPEQYF.

This clone was seen only once. The chain couples TRBV5-1 to TRBJ2-7, with D possibly being TRBD1 or TRBD2 (6 bases each). CDR3 length equals 15 residues. Trimming left V 7 bases short and J 6 bases short, with 23 bases between. Germline CDR1 and CDR2: SGHRS and YFSETQ. CDR3 sequence: CASGPPGGDPGEQYF. DNA of the CDR3: TGCGCCAGCGGTCCCCCCGGGGGCGATCCGGGCGAGCAGTACTTC.

V and J are TRBV6-2 or TRBV6-3 and TRBJ1-1; the D gene is possibly TRBD1 (5 bases). V was cut by 6 bases and J by 4 bases, with 12 bases left in between. This CDR3 contains 13 residues. CDR1 is MNHEY, CDR2 SVGEGT, per germline. CDR3 region: CASSAVGGTEAFF. In nucleotides, the CDR3 is TGTGCCAGCAGCGCCGTGGGGGGCACTGAAGCTTTCTTT.

The table lists this clone with a few counts. The chain has TRBV25-1 and TRBJ2-5; tentatively, D is TRBD2 (5 bases). The germline gives CDR1 MGHDK, CDR2 SYGVNS. Trimming cost V 1 base and J 5 bases, with 11 bases left between them. The CDR3 covers 14 residues. CDR3 DNA: TGTGCCAGCAGTGAATCGGGCAGAGGGGAGACCCAGTACTTC. It yields the protein CASSESGRGETQYF.

This chain uses TRBV30 with TRBJ2-1, with D tentatively TRBD1 or TRBD2 (6 bases each). Germline CDR1 and CDR2: GTSNPN and SVGIG (reference sequence). V lost 4 bases and J 7 bases, leaving 14 bases between the germline ends. The CDR3 totals 13 residues. The CDR3 region is CAWKPGARNEQFF. CDR3 nucleotides: TGTGCCTGGAAGCCGGGGGCGAGGAATGAGCAGTTCTTC.

This rearrangement joins TRBV7-3 to TRBJ2-2; D call uncertain. Germline V gene sequence: CDR1 SGHTA, CDR2 FQGTGA. With 5 bases removed from V and 4 bases from J, the gap between germline ends came to 11 bases. This CDR3 comprises 14 residues. The DNA of the CDR3 is TGTGCCAGCAGCCCCCCAGGCGGCACCGGGGAGCTGTTTTTT. Its protein is CASSPPGGTGELFF.

The J gene is TRBJ2-7, the V gene TRBV19, with 7 bases matching TRBD1. There are 15 residues in the CDR3. With 5 bases clipped from V and 3 bases from J, the junction kept 10 bases outside the gene matches. Germline V gives CDR1 LNHDA, CDR2 SQIVND (reference sequence). CDR3 bases: TGTGCCAGTAGTGTTAACCGGGACAGCGGCTACGAGCAGTACTTC. Its protein product is CASSVNRDSGYEQYF.

The genes are TRBV5-6 and TRBJ1-5, with a weak D call TRBD1 (6 bases). The V end lost 0 bases, the J end lost 3 bases, and 10 bases lay between the germline ends. This CDR3 is 15 amino acids long. The germline CDR1 and CDR2 sequences are SGHDT and YYEEEE. CDR3 DNA: TGTGCCAGCAGCTTGGGGCAGGGGTACAATCAGCCCCAGCATTTT. Its protein product is CASSLGQGYNQPQHF.

This chain joins TRBV12-3 or TRBV12-4 and TRBJ1-1; TRBD1 aligns across 10 bases. With 6 bases clipped from V and 10 bases from J, the junction kept 5 bases outside the gene matches. This CDR3 has 12 amino acids. CDR3 sequence: CASSIRDRGAFF. CDR3 DNA sequence: TGTGCCAGCAGCATACGGGACAGGGGAGCTTTCTTT.

The rearrangement joins TRBV5-1 to TRBJ2-6; a weak D match, TRBD1 (5 bases). Germline lookup yields CDR1 SGHRS and CDR2 YFSETQ. The CDR3 sequence is 15 residues long. With 4 bases removed from V and 4 bases from J, the gap between germline ends came to 12 bases. CDR3 in DNA: TGCGCCAGCAGCAGTGGGGCGGCCGGGGCCAACGTCCTGACTTTC. It codes for CASSSGAAGANVLTF.

The gene calls are TRBV27 and TRBJ2-7, with D possibly matching TRBD1 (6 bases). Germline CDR1 MNHEY, CDR2 SMNVEV (reference sequence). V was clipped by 4 bases and J by 3 bases, with 13 bases between them. CDR3 length: 14 amino acids. The DNA of the CDR3 is TGTGCCAGCAGTTGCCACAGGGCTTACTACGAGCAGTACTTC. This gives the protein CASSCHRAYYEQYF.

The rearrangement uses TRBV7-7 and TRBJ2-5, with unresolved D. Germline lookup yields CDR1 SSHAT and CDR2 FNYEAQ (reference sequence). The CDR3 totals 12 residues. Between the trimmed V and J ends, which lost 5 bases and 6 bases, there was a span of 10 bases. CDR3 sequence: CASSPVGQTQYF. The CDR3 DNA sequence: TGTGCCAGCAGCCCCGTGGGCCAGACCCAGTACTTC.

The genes are TRBV5-1 and TRBJ2-5; 7 nucleotides agree with TRBD1. This CDR3 is 16 amino acids long. The germline gives CDR1 SGHRS, CDR2 YFSETQ. Trimming cost V 0 bases and J 1 base; bases outside gene matches: 6. In DNA, the CDR3 is TGCGCCAGCAGCTTGGATCCTACAGGGGTCCAAGAGACCCAGTACTTC. Its translation: CASSLDPTGVQETQYF.

The chain recombines TRBV7-2 with TRBJ2-3; D not certain. The germline gives CDR1 SGHTA, CDR2 FQGNSA. CDR3 size: 13 residues. Trimming stripped 5 bases from V and 2 bases from J, with 8 bases between. CDR3: CASSPRHTDTQYF. The CDR3 nucleotides are TGTGCCAGCAGCCCACGCCACACAGATACGCAGTATTTT.

The chain carries TRBV7-2 and TRBJ2-7; 11 positions agree with TRBD1. J gave up 3 bases and V 6 bases, and 7 bases lay outside the gene matches. This CDR3 is 15 amino acids long. The germline gives CDR1 SGHTA, CDR2 FQGNSA. The CDR3 sequence: CASSQGGTGGYEQYF. CDR3 nucleotides: TGTGCCAGCAGTCAAGGTGGGACAGGGGGCTACGAGCAGTACTTC.